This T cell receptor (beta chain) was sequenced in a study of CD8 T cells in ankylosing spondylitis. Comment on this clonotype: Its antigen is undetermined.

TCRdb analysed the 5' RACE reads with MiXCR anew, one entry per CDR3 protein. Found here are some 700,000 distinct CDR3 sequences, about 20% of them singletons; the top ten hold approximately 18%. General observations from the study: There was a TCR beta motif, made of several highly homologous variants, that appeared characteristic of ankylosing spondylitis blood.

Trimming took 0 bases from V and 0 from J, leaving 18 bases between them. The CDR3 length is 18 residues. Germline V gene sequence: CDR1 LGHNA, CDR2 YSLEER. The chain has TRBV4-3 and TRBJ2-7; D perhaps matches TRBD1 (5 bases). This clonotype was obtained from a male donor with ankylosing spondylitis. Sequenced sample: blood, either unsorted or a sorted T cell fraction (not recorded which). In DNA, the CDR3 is TGCGCCAGCAGCCAAGATTTTATTAGGACACCCAGCTCCTACGAGCAGTACTTC. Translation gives CASSQDFIRTPSSYEQYF.